In its sample, the clone carrying this TCR beta chain was seen once. What it binds is unknown. The sample belongs to a study of T cell responses to AZD1222 COVID-19 vaccine. Across the whole study: Investigators merged groups given second doses at roughly 4 or roughly 12 weeks. Whole-study results and caveats: Per reports, nearly half of all spike-specific TCRs target regions that are unmutated in variants.

The CDR3 contains 15 residues. Trimming took 5 bases from V and 3 from J, leaving 15 bases between them. CDR1 is SEHNR and CDR2 is FQNEAQ in the germline V gene (reference sequence). Generated by immunoSEQ multiplex PCR, the TCRdb table keeps only in-frame clones and is missing some. The profile shows about 160,000 clones, about 90% of them singletons. The material sequenced was peripheral blood, taken on day 0 of AZD1222 vaccination. This clonotype was obtained from an adult in good health. The chain carries TRBV7-9 and TRBJ2-3; D not certain. In DNA form, the CDR3 reads TGTGCCAGCAGCCCTACCGATGGCCGGACAGATACGCAGTATTTT. Protein product: CASSPTDGRTDTQYF.